A single sample gave rise to the 24 T cell receptor beta chains below, sequenced in a study of Tregs in tolerant kidney transplant recipients. Clones were read by immunoSEQ multiplex PCR, and TCRdb kept only the in-frame ones, dropping some. This table has roughly 16,000 clones, around four fifths appearing once. This specimen consisted of Tregs from blood, obtained before the transplant. Receptor source: a human donor who received a combined kidney and bone marrow transplant.

This chain joins TRBV28 and TRBJ1-1, with D maybe TRBD1 (6 bases). CDR1 is MDHEN, CDR2 SYDVKM, per germline. V gave up 6 bases and J gave up 2 bases, with 10 bases separating them. This CDR3 has 13 residues. CDR3 protein: CASSWTVNTEAFF. DNA of the CDR3: TGTGCCAGCAGCTGGACAGTAAACACTGAAGCTTTCTTT.

The CDR3 sequence: CASTPGRLRQYF. The CDR3 coding sequence is TGTGCCAGCACCCCCGGGAGGTTGCGGCAGTACTTC. The genes are TRBV6-1 and TRBJ2-7; 7 nucleotides match TRBD2. This CDR3 contains 12 residues. CDR1 is MNHNS and CDR2 is SASEGT in the germline V gene. J was trimmed by 9 bases and V by 7 bases; bases with no gene match: 9.

The J gene is TRBJ2-2, the V gene TRBV30; the match to TRBD2 covers 8 bases. CDR3 length: 14 amino acids. V was pared by 6 bases and J by 6 bases, with 9 bases of the junction left unmatched. Germline V gene lookup returns CDR1 GTSNPN and CDR2 SVGIG (reference sequence). Written as DNA, the CDR3 is TGTGCCTGCCCCGGACGGACTAGCCCCGGGGAGCTGTTTTTT. Amino acids: CACPGRTSPGELFF.

The chain joins TRBV7-2 to TRBJ1-2, with 7 bases identical to TRBD1. The CDR3 runs 17 residues. V shed 4 bases, J shed 2 bases, and the junction held 13 bases outside the gene matches. The germline gives CDR1 SGHTA, CDR2 FQGNSA. CDR3 region: CASSSRTPGQRNYGYTF. The DNA of the CDR3 is TGTGCCAGCAGCTCCCGCACCCCGGGACAGAGAAACTATGGCTACACCTTC.

The CDR3 DNA reads as TGTGCCTGGAGTGACAACAGGGGTTTGTCCAATGAGCAGTTCTTC. Protein: CAWSDNRGLSNEQFF. The rearrangement links TRBV30 to TRBJ2-1; 7 nucleotides agree with TRBD1. The CDR3 totals 15 residues. Germline CDR1 GTSNPN, CDR2 SVGIG (reference sequence). V shed 1 base and J 6 bases; nucleotides not matched to a gene: 9.

The chain has TRBV7-2 and TRBJ2-3; the match to TRBD2 covers 8 bases. The CDR3 spans 15 residues. The germline CDR1 and CDR2 sequences are SGHTA and FQGNSA. The V segment lost 1 base and the J segment 5 bases; nucleotides outside the gene matches: 5. The CDR3 region has the DNA TGTGCCAGCAGCTTAGATGGCGGGAGGAGAGATACGCAGTATTTT. Residues: CASSLDGGRRDTQYF.

The J gene is TRBJ2-7, the V gene TRBV10-3, with 7 bases fitting TRBD2. The CDR3 is 15 amino acids. The ends lost 2 bases at V and 0 bases at J; junction bases unmatched: 4. Germline V gene lookup returns CDR1 ENHRY and CDR2 SYGVKD. The CDR3 protein is CAISEPRTSSYEQYF. The CDR3 DNA reads as TGTGCCATCAGTGAGCCCCGGACTAGCTCCTACGAGCAGTACTTC.

CDR3 sequence reads: CAWRTIRGESEQYF. CDR3 in DNA: TGTGCCTGGAGAACCATCAGGGGGGAAAGCGAGCAGTACTTC. The chain combines TRBV30 with TRBJ2-7; tentative D call: TRBD1 (7 bases). V lost 3 bases to trimming and J lost 6 bases, with 18 bases between them. Looked up from germline, CDR1 is GTSNPN and CDR2 is SVGIG (reference sequence). There are 14 residues in the CDR3.

The chain couples TRBV6-6 to TRBJ1-3; no firm D call. The length of the CDR3 is 14 residues. V lost 6 bases and J lost 2, with 11 bases in between. Per the germline V gene, CDR1 is MNHNY and CDR2 is SVGAGI (reference sequence). The CDR3 region is CASSPFLTGNTIYF. In DNA form, the CDR3 reads TGTGCCAGCAGCCCCTTCCTAACTGGAAACACCATATATTTT.

The V call is TRBV28, the J call TRBJ1-1; 9 bases line up with TRBD1. The CDR3 length is 11 residues. After removal of 8 bases from V and 10 bases from J, the junction contained 5 bases not matched to a gene. Germline CDR1 and CDR2: MDHEN and SYDVKM. The CDR3 spells CASQGQGRAFF. The CDR3 coding sequence is TGTGCCAGCCAAGGACAGGGGAGAGCTTTCTTT.

The V call is TRBV30, the J call TRBJ1-1; no clear D gene. The germline gives CDR1 GTSNPN, CDR2 SVGIG (reference sequence). The V and J ends lost 5 bases and 5 bases respectively, with 15 bases between them. CDR3 length: 13 residues. CDR3 coding DNA: TGTGCCTGGGGGAGGGCAGGAGGGACTGAAGCTTTCTTT. It encodes CAWGRAGGTEAFF.

The chain employs TRBV5-4 and TRBJ2-7; no reliable D call. The CDR3 covers 15 residues. CDR1 and CDR2 from the germline V gene are SGHNT and YYREEE (reference sequence). The V gene lost 4 bases and the J gene lost 3 bases, with 17 bases spanning the gap. CDR3 amino acids: CASSPDPVKRYEQYF. CDR3 nucleotide sequence: TGTGCCAGCAGCCCCGACCCGGTCAAGCGCTACGAGCAGTACTTC.

The V gene is TRBV7-2, the J gene TRBJ2-7; 9 bases line up with TRBD2. The V gene end was trimmed by 5 bases and the J gene end by 3 bases; junction bases not matched to a gene: 11. This CDR3 contains 16 residues. The germline V gene encodes CDR1 SGHTA and CDR2 FQGNSA. The CDR3 DNA reads TGTGCCAGCAGCCTTGGCGGGGGGGTTCAAGTCTACGAGCAGTACTTC. The encoded protein is CASSLGGGVQVYEQYF. Supplemented by reference TRBV7-2 and TRBJ2-7, the full variable domain reads GAGVSQSPSNKVTEKGKDVELRCDPISGHTALYWYRQSLGQGLEFLIYFQGNSAPDKSGLPSDRFSAERTGGSVSTLTIQRTQQEDSAVYLCASSLGGGVQVYEQYFGPGTRLTVT.

This chain links TRBV4-2 with TRBJ2-3, with TRBD2 matching over 10 bases. The CDR3 has 18 amino acids. Germline V gene sequence: CDR1 LGHNA, CDR2 YNFKEQ. The V and J ends lost 5 bases and 0 bases, in that order; junction bases with no gene match: 11. The CDR3: CASSFSSAGGRSTDTQYF. As DNA, the CDR3 is TGTGCCAGCAGCTTTTCCTCAGCGGGGGGGCGTAGCACAGATACGCAGTATTTT.

The J gene is TRBJ2-1, the V gene TRBV5-6; 7 nucleotides line up with TRBD2. V shed 4 bases and J 3 bases; nucleotides not matched to a gene: 7. The CDR3 contains 15 residues. From germline, CDR1 is SGHDT and CDR2 YYEEEE. CDR3 loop: CASSPGTTLYNEQFF. The CDR3 DNA is TGTGCCAGCAGCCCCGGGACTACTCTCTACAATGAGCAGTTCTTC. Filled out from reference TRBV5-6 and TRBJ2-1, the complete variable domain reads DAGVTQSPTHLIKTRGQQVTLRCSPKSGHDTVSWYQQALGQGPQFIFQYYEEEERQRGNFPDRFSGHQFPNYSSELNVNALLLGDSALYLCASSPGTTLYNEQFFGPGTRLTVL.

This clone was recorded once. The V call is TRBV18, the J call TRBJ1-6, with a tentative D call TRBD1 (5 bases). Germline V CDR1 and CDR2: KGHSH, LQKENI. The CDR3 totals 13 residues. Trimming pared 4 bases from V and 11 bases from J, leaving 12 bases between. Written as DNA, the CDR3 is TGTGCCAGCTCACTCGGCGGGGGGGCACCCCTCCACTTT. It specifies CASSLGGGAPLHF.

The CDR3 loop reads CASSPLAGVTMFF. The DNA for the CDR3 is TGTGCCAGCAGTCCACTAGCGGGAGTCACCATGTTCTTC. The chain links TRBV6-5 to TRBJ2-1; TRBD2 matches at 11 bases. The junction had 9 bases not matched to a gene; V was cut back by 5 bases and J by 15 bases. Germline CDR1 MNHEY, CDR2 SVGAGI. This CDR3 comprises 13 residues.

This sequence joins TRBV28 and TRBJ1-2; 7 bases agree with TRBD1. The V gene's germline CDR1 is MDHEN and CDR2 SYDVKM. V lost 3 bases to trimming and J lost 6 bases; unmatched junction nucleotides: 7. CDR3 length: 14 residues. CDR3 nucleotide sequence: TGTGCCAGCAGTTTTAGGAGAGGGGGCAATGGCTACACCTTC. Its protein product is CASSFRRGGNGYTF.

The CDR3 DNA reads as TGTGCCAGCAGTCCGACAGGGAATGGCTACACCTTC. The encoded protein is CASSPTGNGYTF. The chain carries TRBV25-1 and TRBJ1-2, with 7 bases aligning to TRBD1. From germline, CDR1 is MGHDK and CDR2 SYGVNS. Trimming removed 5 bases from V and 6 bases from J; junction bases left unmatched: 3. The CDR3 contains 12 residues.

The table lists this clone with a count of one. The V gene is TRBV5-4, the J gene TRBJ2-6; weak D call: TRBD2 (5 bases). Looked up from germline, CDR1 is SGHNT and CDR2 is YYREEE (reference sequence). The CDR3 contains 16 residues. V gave up 2 bases and J gave up 0 bases, with 9 bases separating them. CDR3 DNA: TGTGCCAGCAGCTTCGAGGGCACCTCTGGGGCCAACGTCCTGACTTTC. This gives the protein CASSFEGTSGANVLTF.

The rearrangement uses TRBV2 and TRBJ1-5; maybe TRBD1 (5 bases). V was pared by 3 bases and J by 1 base, with 10 bases between. Germline values: CDR1 SNHLY, CDR2 FYNNEI. CDR3 length: 15 amino acids. CDR3 residues: CASSDGRASNQPQHF. The DNA for the CDR3 is TGTGCCAGCAGTGATGGCAGGGCCAGCAATCAGCCCCAGCATTTT.

The V and J genes are TRBV9 and TRBJ1-1; perhaps TRBD1 as D (6 bases). Germline CDR1 is SGDLS and CDR2 is YYNGEE. The CDR3 is 14 amino acids. The V end was cut by 2 bases, the J end by 5 bases, with 13 bases between. The CDR3 coding sequence is TGTGCCAGCAGCGTGGGGGCTGGTTGGACTGAAGCTTTCTTT. Protein: CASSVGAGWTEAFF.

This rearrangement joins TRBV28 to TRBJ2-7, with a tentative D call TRBD2 (6 bases). Trimming took off 6 bases at V and 7 bases at J, with 16 bases between the two ends. Germline V gene data show CDR1 as MDHEN and CDR2 as SYDVKM. This CDR3 spans 13 amino acids. In nucleotides, the CDR3 is TGTGCCAGCAGCCTTCCCCTGGCGGGGGAGCAGTACTTC. This sequence encodes CASSLPLAGEQYF. The entire variable domain, with the rest obtained from reference TRBV28 and TRBJ2-7, is as follows: DVKVTQSSRYLVKRTGEKVFLECVQDMDHENMFWYRQDPGLGLRLIYFSYDVKMKEKGDIPEGYSVSREKKERFSLILESASTNQTSMYLCASSLPLAGEQYFGPGTRLTVT.

The J gene is TRBJ1-1, the V gene TRBV6-1; 8 bases align to TRBD1. This CDR3 is 14 amino acids long. After removal of 11 bases from V and 1 base from J, the junction contained 9 bases not matched to a gene. CDR1 is MNHNS and CDR2 is SASEGT in the germline V gene. CDR3 sequence reads: CAGGNRGSNTEAFF. The CDR3 nucleotides read TGTGCCGGGGGAAACAGGGGGTCGAACACTGAAGCTTTCTTT.